This T cell receptor (beta chain) was identified during a study of blood T cell repertoires in COVID-19. This CDR3 is 15 amino acids long. The germline CDR1 and CDR2 sequences are SGHAT and FQNNGV. Libraries were prepared by immunoSEQ multiplex PCR; TCRdb keeps only in-frame clonotypes and omits some of them. This table has a few hundred thousand clones, almost 85% appearing once. The chain recombines TRBV11-2 with TRBJ2-7, with D perhaps TRBD2 (5 bases). This receptor was taken from a man in his forties or fifties who had recovered from COVID-19. The source material was PBMCs or T cells enriched from blood (not recorded which). DNA for the CDR3: TGTGCAAGGAGAATTTATCCCAGCGGTCCCTACGAGCAGTACTTC. As protein: CARRIYPSGPYEQYF.